This TCR beta chain was identified during a study of cytomegalovirus exposure and HLA in healthy donors. Study-level results: A later analysis found TCR association rates differed by HLA locus, highest for DRB1 and lowest for HLA-C.

Use of 60 Vbeta and 13 Jbeta primers characterized the PCR. The method was immunoSEQ multiplex PCR; TCRdb's version includes in-frame clones alone and lacks a portion of them. Here the sample spans around 130,000 clones, around 75% being singletons. The length of the CDR3 is 16 residues. Trimming at V came to 3 bases and at J to 1 base, leaving 5 bases not matched to a gene. Germline V CDR1 and CDR2: SGHRS, YFSETQ. For this clone: Its antigen remains unidentified.

V and J are TRBV5-1 and TRBJ2-2; 8 positions match TRBD1. The sequenced sample was PBMCs. The sequence was obtained from a man aged 30 to 39 in good health and CMV-seronegative. DNA for the CDR3: TGCGCCAGCAGCTGGAGTGGGACAGGGAACACCGGGGAGCTGTTTTTT. Its translation is CASSWSGTGNTGELFF.